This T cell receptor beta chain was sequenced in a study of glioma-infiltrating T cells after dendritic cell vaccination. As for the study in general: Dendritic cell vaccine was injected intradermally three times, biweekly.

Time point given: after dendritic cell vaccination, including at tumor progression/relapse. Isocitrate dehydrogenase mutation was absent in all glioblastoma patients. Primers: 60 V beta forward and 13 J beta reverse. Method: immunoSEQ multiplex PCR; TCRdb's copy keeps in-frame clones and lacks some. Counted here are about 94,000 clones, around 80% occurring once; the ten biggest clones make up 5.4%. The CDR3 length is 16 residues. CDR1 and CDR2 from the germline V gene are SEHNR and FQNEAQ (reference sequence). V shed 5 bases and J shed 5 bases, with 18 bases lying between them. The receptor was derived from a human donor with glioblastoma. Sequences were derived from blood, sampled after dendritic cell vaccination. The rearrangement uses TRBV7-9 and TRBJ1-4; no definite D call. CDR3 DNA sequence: TGTGCCAGCAGCAGAACCCCTAGGTCAGCGAATGAAAAACTGTTTTTT. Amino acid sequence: CASSRTPRSANEKLFF.